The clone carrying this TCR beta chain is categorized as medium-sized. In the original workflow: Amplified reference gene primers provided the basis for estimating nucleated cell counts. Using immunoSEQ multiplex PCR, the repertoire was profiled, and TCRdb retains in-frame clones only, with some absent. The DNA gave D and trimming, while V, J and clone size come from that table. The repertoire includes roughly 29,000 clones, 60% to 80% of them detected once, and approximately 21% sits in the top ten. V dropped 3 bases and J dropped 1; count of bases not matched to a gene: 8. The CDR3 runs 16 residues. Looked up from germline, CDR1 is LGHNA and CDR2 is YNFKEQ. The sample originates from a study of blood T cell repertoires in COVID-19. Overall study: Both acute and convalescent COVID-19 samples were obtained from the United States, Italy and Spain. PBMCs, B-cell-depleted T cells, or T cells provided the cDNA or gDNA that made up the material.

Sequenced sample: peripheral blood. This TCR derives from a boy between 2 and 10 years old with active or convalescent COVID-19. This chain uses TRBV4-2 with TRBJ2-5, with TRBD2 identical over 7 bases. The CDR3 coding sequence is TGTGCCAGCAGCCAGGGCTCTAGCGGTTTCCAAGAGACCCAGTACTTC. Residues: CASSQGSSGFQETQYF.